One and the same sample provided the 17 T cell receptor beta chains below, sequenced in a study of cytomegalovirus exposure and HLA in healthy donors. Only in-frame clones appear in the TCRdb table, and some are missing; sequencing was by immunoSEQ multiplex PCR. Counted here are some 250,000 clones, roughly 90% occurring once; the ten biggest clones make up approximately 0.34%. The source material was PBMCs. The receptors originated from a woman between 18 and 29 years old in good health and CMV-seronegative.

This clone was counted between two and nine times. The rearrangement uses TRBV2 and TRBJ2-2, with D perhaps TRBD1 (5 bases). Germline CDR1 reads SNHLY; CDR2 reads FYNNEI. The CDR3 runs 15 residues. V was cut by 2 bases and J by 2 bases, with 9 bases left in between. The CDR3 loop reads CASSEPGINTGELFF. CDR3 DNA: TGTGCCAGCAGTGAACCAGGGATAAACACCGGGGAGCTGTTTTTT.

The CDR3: CAIAGGLTGELFF. CDR3 DNA: TGTGCCATCGCGGGGGGCCTAACCGGGGAGCTGTTTTTT. J is TRBJ2-2 and V is TRBV10-3; the match to TRBD2 covers 8 bases. CDR1 is ENHRY and CDR2 is SYGVKD in the germline V gene. The CDR3 is 13 amino acids. The V segment lost 8 bases and the J segment 5 bases; nucleotides outside the gene matches: 4.

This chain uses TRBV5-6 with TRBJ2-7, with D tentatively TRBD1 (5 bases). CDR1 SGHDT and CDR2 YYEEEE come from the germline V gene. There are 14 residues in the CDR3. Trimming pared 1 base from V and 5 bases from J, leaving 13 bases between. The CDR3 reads CASSLPSGLHEQYV. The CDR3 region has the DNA TGTGCCAGCAGCTTGCCTTCAGGGCTCCACGAGCAGTACGTC.

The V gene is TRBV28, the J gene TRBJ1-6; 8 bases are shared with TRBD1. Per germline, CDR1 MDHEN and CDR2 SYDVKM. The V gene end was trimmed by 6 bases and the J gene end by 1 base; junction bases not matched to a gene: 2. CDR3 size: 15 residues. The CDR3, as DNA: TGTGCCAGCAGCGACAGGGGATCCTATAATTCACCCCTCCACTTT. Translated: CASSDRGSYNSPLHF.

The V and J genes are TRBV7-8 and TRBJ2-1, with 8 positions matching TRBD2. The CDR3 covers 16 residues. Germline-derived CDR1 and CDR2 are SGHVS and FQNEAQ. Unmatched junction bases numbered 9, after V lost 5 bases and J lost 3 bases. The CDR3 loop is CASSRSSGGHYNEQFF. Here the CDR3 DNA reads TGTGCCAGCAGCAGGTCGAGCGGGGGCCACTACAATGAGCAGTTCTTC.

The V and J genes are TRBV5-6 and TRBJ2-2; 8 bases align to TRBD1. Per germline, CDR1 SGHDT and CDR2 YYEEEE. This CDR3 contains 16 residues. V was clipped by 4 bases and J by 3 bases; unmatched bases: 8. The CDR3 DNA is TGTGCCAGCAGCCCCTGGACAGGGAGCGACACCGGGGAGCTGTTTTTT. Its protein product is CASSPWTGSDTGELFF.

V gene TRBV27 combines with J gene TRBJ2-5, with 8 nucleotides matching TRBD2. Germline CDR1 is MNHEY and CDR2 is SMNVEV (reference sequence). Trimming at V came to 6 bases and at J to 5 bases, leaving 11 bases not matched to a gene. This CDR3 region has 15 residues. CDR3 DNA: TGTGCCAGCAGCTGGTCGGGGGGGGGCCGTGAGACCCAGTACTTC. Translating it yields CASSWSGGGRETQYF.

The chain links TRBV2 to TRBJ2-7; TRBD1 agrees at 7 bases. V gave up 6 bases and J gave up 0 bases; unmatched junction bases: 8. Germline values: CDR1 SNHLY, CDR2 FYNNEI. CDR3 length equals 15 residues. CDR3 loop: CASSWGSGGSYEQYV. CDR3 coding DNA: TGTGCCAGCAGCTGGGGTTCAGGGGGCTCCTACGAGCAGTACGTC.

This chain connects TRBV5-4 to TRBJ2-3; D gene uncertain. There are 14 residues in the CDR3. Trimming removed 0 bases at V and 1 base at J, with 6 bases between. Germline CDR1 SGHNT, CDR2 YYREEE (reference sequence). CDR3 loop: CASSLAPRTDTQYF. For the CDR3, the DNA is TGTGCCAGCAGCTTGGCCCCTCGCACAGATACGCAGTATTTT.

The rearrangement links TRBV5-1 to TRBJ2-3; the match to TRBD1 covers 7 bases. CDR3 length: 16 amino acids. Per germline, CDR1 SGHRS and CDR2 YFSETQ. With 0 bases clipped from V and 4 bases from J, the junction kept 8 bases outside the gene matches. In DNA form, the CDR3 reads TGCGCCAGCAGCTTGGCCAAGGGGGCATGGGCAGATACGCAGTATTTT. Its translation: CASSLAKGAWADTQYF. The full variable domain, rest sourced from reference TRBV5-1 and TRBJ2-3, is KAGVTQTPRYLIKTRGQQVTLSCSPISGHRSVSWYQQTPGQGLQFLFEYFSETQRNKGNFPGRFSGRQFSNSRSEMNVSTLELGDSALYLCASSLAKGAWADTQYFGPGTRLTVL.

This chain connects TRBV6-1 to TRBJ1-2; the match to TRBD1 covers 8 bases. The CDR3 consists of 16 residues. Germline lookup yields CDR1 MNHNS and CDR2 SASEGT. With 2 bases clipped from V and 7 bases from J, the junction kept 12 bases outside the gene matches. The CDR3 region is CASSEPGGRGLFGYTF. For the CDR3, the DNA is TGTGCCAGCAGTGAACCGGGCGGCAGGGGGCTTTTTGGCTACACCTTC.

CDR3 sequence reads: CAWSAGGLADFTDTQYF. The CDR3 nucleotides are TGTGCCTGGAGTGCAGGAGGGCTAGCGGACTTCACAGATACGCAGTATTTT. The chain is built from TRBV30 and TRBJ2-3, with 7 positions matching TRBD2. This CDR3 is built from 17 residues. Germline V gene lookup returns CDR1 GTSNPN and CDR2 SVGIG (reference sequence). After removal of 1 base from V and 2 bases from J, the junction contained 12 bases not matched to a gene.

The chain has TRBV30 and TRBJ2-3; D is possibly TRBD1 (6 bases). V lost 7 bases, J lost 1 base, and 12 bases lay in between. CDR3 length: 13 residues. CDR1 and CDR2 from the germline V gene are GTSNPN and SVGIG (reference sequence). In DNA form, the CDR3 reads TGTGCCTTGAACAGGGACCGCACAGATACGCAGTATTTT. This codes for CALNRDRTDTQYF. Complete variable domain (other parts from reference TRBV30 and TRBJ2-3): SQTIHQWPATLVQPVGSPLSLECTVEGTSNPNLYWYRQAAGRGLQLLFYSVGIGQISSEVPQNLSASRPQDRQFILSSKKLLLSDSGFYLCALNRDRTDTQYFGPGTRLTVL.

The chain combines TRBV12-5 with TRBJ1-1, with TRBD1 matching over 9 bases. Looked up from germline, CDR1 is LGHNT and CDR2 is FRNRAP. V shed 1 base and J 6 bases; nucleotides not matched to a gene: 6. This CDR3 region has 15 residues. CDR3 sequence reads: CASGLAGTGMSEAFF. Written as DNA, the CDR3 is TGTGCTAGTGGTTTGGCCGGGACAGGGATGTCTGAAGCTTTCTTT.

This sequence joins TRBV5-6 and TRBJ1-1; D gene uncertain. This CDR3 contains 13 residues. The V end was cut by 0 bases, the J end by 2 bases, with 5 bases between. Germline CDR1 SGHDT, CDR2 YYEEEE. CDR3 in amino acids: CASSLGLNTEAFF. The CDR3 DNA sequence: TGTGCCAGCAGCTTGGGACTCAACACTGAAGCTTTCTTT.

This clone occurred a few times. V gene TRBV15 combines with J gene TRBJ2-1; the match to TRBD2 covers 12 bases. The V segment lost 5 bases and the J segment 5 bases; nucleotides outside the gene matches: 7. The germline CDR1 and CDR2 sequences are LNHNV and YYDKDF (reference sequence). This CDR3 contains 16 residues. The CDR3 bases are TGTGCCACCAGCGGTCCTAGCGGGGGGGCGAACAATGAGCAGTTCTTC. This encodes CATSGPSGGANNEQFF.

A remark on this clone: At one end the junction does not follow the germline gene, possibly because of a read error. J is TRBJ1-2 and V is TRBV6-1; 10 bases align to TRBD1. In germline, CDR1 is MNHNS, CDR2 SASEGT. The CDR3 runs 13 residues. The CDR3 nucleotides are TGTGCCAGCAGTGAATCGGGACAGGGGTCTGCCCTCTTC. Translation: CASSESGQGSALF.